What follows describes a single TCR beta chain. Losses at the gene ends were 2 bases for V and 6 bases for J; bases not matched to a gene: 4. The CDR3 covers 15 residues. CDR1 is MNHEY, CDR2 SMNVEV, per germline (reference sequence). TCRdb's table, derived via immunoSEQ multiplex PCR, lists solely in-frame clones and lacks some. The table has around 230,000 clones, nearly 90% seen once. The data were taken from a study of blood T cell repertoires in COVID-19. The specimen was PBMCs or T cells enriched from blood (not recorded which). The receptor was isolated from a woman in her 30s with acute COVID-19. The V call is TRBV27, the J call TRBJ2-2; 9 positions agree with TRBD2. CDR3 sequence reads: CASSLARGGPGELFF. CDR3 nucleotide sequence: TGTGCCAGCAGTTTAGCGCGGGGGGGCCCCGGGGAGCTGTTTTTT.